These 20 T cell receptor beta chains share one sample of origin, sequenced in a study of blood T cell repertoires in COVID-19. Sequencing used immunoSEQ multiplex PCR; TCRdb keeps in-frame clones, though not all of them. This table holds some 31,000 clones, about 90% found once. The specimen was peripheral blood. Receptors were obtained from a human donor with active COVID-19. The donor label of this sample is uncertain.

J is TRBJ1-1 and V is TRBV4-1; D possibly corresponds to TRBD1 (5 bases). The CDR3 is 17 amino acids. Trimming stripped 4 bases from V and 1 base from J, with 19 bases between. Germline V gene sequence: CDR1 MGHRA, CDR2 YSYEKL. The CDR3 coding sequence is TGCGCCAGCAGCCCTTATGGGGCAAGGGTACGGAACACTGAAGCTTTCTTT. Residues: CASSPYGARVRNTEAFF.

The chain carries TRBV10-3 and TRBJ2-3, with 7 bases identical to TRBD1. This CDR3 spans 14 amino acids. Germline V gene sequence: CDR1 ENHRY, CDR2 SYGVKD. V dropped 4 bases and J dropped 1; count of bases not matched to a gene: 2. DNA of the CDR3: TGTGCCATCAGTGTAGGACAGGGCACAGATACGCAGTATTTT. This translates into CAISVGQGTDTQYF.

The rearrangement links TRBV3-1 (or the pseudogene TRBV3-2) to TRBJ2-2; D ambiguous. The CDR3 loop spans 16 amino acids. CDR1 and CDR2 from the germline V gene are LGHDT and YNNKEL (reference sequence). Between the trimmed V and J ends, which lost 0 bases and 6 bases, there was a span of 14 bases. The CDR3, as DNA: TGTGCCAGCAGCCAAGATTACGTGTCGGGTCCCGGGGAGCTGTTTTTT. It codes for CASSQDYVSGPGELFF.

The chain combines TRBV5-4 with TRBJ2-7, with 7 bases fitting TRBD1. V dropped 4 bases and J dropped 4; count of bases not matched to a gene: 11. Germline-derived CDR1 and CDR2 are SGHNT and YYREEE (reference sequence). The CDR3 loop spans 15 amino acids. DNA for the CDR3: TGTGCCAGCAGCGACATCCGGGACAGAGATTACGAGCAGTACTTC. Its translation: CASSDIRDRDYEQYF.

The chain recombines TRBV7-8 with TRBJ2-4, with a tentative D call TRBD1 (6 bases). Between the trimmed V and J ends, which lost 5 bases and 7 bases, there was a span of 15 bases. Per the germline V gene, CDR1 is SGHVS and CDR2 is FQNEAQ. This CDR3 spans 14 amino acids. The CDR3 bases are TGTGCCAGCAGCCGAGCTCAGGGGTCGAACATTCAGTACTTC. Protein: CASSRAQGSNIQYF.

The chain links TRBV6-5 to TRBJ1-2; D perhaps matches TRBD1 (5 bases). Trimming took 0 bases from V and 7 from J, leaving 18 bases between them. The CDR3 is made up of 16 amino acids. Per the germline V gene, CDR1 is MNHEY and CDR2 is SVGAGI. The CDR3 loop reads CASSYSMQGALFGYTF. Written as DNA, the CDR3 is TGTGCCAGCAGTTACTCGATGCAGGGCGCGCTCTTTGGCTACACCTTC.

The chain is built from TRBV5-4 and TRBJ2-4; D perhaps matches TRBD1 (5 bases). CDR3 length: 16 amino acids. The V end was cut by 4 bases, the J end by 0 bases, with 14 bases between. Per germline, CDR1 SGHNT and CDR2 YYREEE (reference sequence). The CDR3 is CASSHRQQLAKNIQYF. CDR3 in DNA: TGTGCCAGCAGCCATAGACAGCAACTAGCCAAAAACATTCAGTACTTC.

This chain links TRBV5-6 with TRBJ1-1; tentatively, D is TRBD1 (6 bases). CDR3 length: 16 amino acids. Germline V gene data show CDR1 as SGHDT and CDR2 as YYEEEE. V gave up 0 bases and J gave up 10 bases, with 22 bases separating them. Written as DNA, the CDR3 is TGTGCCAGCAGCTTGGACGGCAGGGGCGGGGAGGGATCAGCTTTCTTT. Translation gives CASSLDGRGGEGSAFF.

The CDR3 region has the DNA TGTGCCAGCAGCCACCCTCAAGGGGGGGGCCTCTACAATGAGCAGTTCTTC. Translation: CASSHPQGGGLYNEQFF. This chain joins TRBV4-2 and TRBJ2-1; D is perhaps TRBD2 (7 bases). The V end lost 3 bases, the J end lost 3 bases, and 18 bases lay between the germline ends. The CDR3 extends over 17 amino acids. Germline V gene sequence: CDR1 LGHNA, CDR2 YNFKEQ.

This clone was found a few times. The chain couples TRBV7-9 to TRBJ2-7, with 9 nucleotides matching TRBD1. The trim removed 6 bases at V and 5 bases at J, leaving 11 bases unmatched. The CDR3 consists of 15 residues. CDR1 SEHNR and CDR2 FQNEAQ come from the germline V gene (reference sequence). The CDR3 loop reads CASRQRQGGLDEQYF. CDR3 sequence (DNA): TGTGCCAGCAGGCAACGACAGGGGGGACTCGACGAGCAGTACTTC.

CDR3 region: CASSPPGLAGGRSSLEQYF. The CDR3 DNA follows: TGTGCCAGCTCACCACCGGGACTAGCGGGGGGTCGGTCATCGTTGGAGCAGTACTTC. The rearrangement links TRBV18 to TRBJ2-7, with 15 bases lining up with TRBD2. The V and J ends lost 0 bases and 7 bases, in that order; junction bases with no gene match: 13. This CDR3 is 19 amino acids long. Per germline, CDR1 KGHSH and CDR2 LQKENI.

This chain joins TRBV7-2 and TRBJ2-7; D is unclear. The V end was cut by 5 bases, the J end by 2 bases, with 22 bases between. The V gene's germline CDR1 is SGHTA and CDR2 FQGNSA. The CDR3 has 17 residues. CDR3 residues: CASSPMVGKPLPYEQYF. The CDR3 DNA sequence: TGTGCCAGCAGCCCAATGGTCGGTAAGCCCCTTCCCTACGAGCAGTACTTC.

The chain uses TRBV11-2 and TRBJ2-6, with D maybe TRBD1 (6 bases). Per the germline V gene, CDR1 is SGHAT and CDR2 is FQNNGV. V shed 7 bases and J shed 0 bases, with 19 bases lying between them. The CDR3 contains 18 residues. CDR3 residues: CASTPLGDMRSGANVLTF. CDR3 sequence (DNA): TGTGCCAGCACCCCATTGGGGGACATGCGCTCTGGGGCCAACGTCCTGACTTTC.

The chain uses TRBV5-4 and TRBJ2-5; TRBD1 matches at 7 bases. The CDR3 has 15 residues. Germline CDR1 and CDR2: SGHNT and YYREEE (reference sequence). V was clipped by 2 bases and J by 0 bases; unmatched bases: 4. CDR3 bases: TGTGCCAGCAGCTTTACAGGGGCACACCAAGAGACCCAGTACTTC. Encoded protein: CASSFTGAHQETQYF.

V and J are TRBV19 and TRBJ1-5; 7 bases line up with TRBD1. The CDR3 totals 17 residues. Trimming at V came to 6 bases and at J to 2 bases, leaving 13 bases not matched to a gene. Germline V gives CDR1 LNHDA, CDR2 SQIVND (reference sequence). The CDR3 sequence is CASRERQGSGRNQPQHF. In DNA form, the CDR3 reads TGTGCCAGTAGGGAAAGACAGGGATCGGGGCGCAATCAGCCCCAGCATTTT.

The chain has TRBV7-8 and TRBJ2-1, with D maybe TRBD1 (6 bases). Germline V gene data show CDR1 as SGHVS and CDR2 as FQNEAQ. Trimming left V 2 bases short and J 10 bases short, with 12 bases between. The CDR3 length is 13 residues. CDR3 amino acids: CASSLLQGGEQFF. CDR3 DNA sequence: TGTGCCAGCAGCTTATTACAGGGCGGGGAGCAGTTCTTC.

This chain links TRBV7-9 with TRBJ2-7, with 8 bases aligning to TRBD2. V lost 2 bases, J lost 6 bases, and 9 bases stayed unmatched. CDR1 and CDR2 (germline): SEHNR, FQNEAQ (reference sequence). The CDR3 has 15 residues. The CDR3 nucleotides read TGTGCCAGCAGCTTACGACGGGGGGGCCAGGGCGAGCAGTACTTC. This gives the protein CASSLRRGGQGEQYF.

A few counts support this clone. The chain combines TRBV7-3 with TRBJ2-3; TRBD2 matches 8 bases. The CDR3 totals 15 residues. The germline V gene encodes CDR1 SGHTA and CDR2 FQGTGA. J was trimmed by 0 bases and V by 5 bases; bases with no gene match: 4. Here the CDR3 DNA reads TGTGCCAGCAGCCGAGGCGGGGGGAGCACAGATACGCAGTATTTT. As protein: CASSRGGGSTDTQYF.

The J gene is TRBJ1-2, the V gene TRBV2; D may be TRBD1 (6 bases). Germline CDR1 and CDR2: SNHLY and FYNNEI. The CDR3 loop spans 13 amino acids. Trimming removed 2 bases from V and 7 bases from J, with 11 bases in between. CDR3 bases: TGTGCCAGCAGTGAATTGGGGGCGCGTGGCTACACCTTC. Translating it yields CASSELGARGYTF.

V gene TRBV1 combines with J gene TRBJ2-7; TRBD1 is the table's D call, not checked against the DNA. TRBV1 is deemed a pseudogene. The CDR3 totals 18 residues. The CDR3 spells CTSSQFSVRTGIDYEQYF. The DNA for the CDR3 is TGCACCAGCAGCCAGTTTTCGGTCCGGACAGGGATAGACTACGAGCAGTACTTC.